Sequencing of this T cell receptor (beta chain) was carried out in a study of cytomegalovirus exposure and HLA in healthy donors. At the level of the study: Around 85 million unique TCR sequences came from HLA-typed donors in an early release.

PCR used 60 Vbeta primers and 13 Jbeta primers. Only in-frame clones appear in the TCRdb table, and some are missing; sequencing was by immunoSEQ multiplex PCR. The sample consists of more than 110,000 clones, about 70% of them appearing once. Sequences were obtained from PBMCs. The source is a man younger than 35 in good health and CMV-seronegative.

Here the CDR3 DNA reads TGTGCCAGCAGCTTAGGTGCTAGCGGCCTCAATGAGCAGTTCTTC. Translated, it gives CASSLGASGLNEQFF. The rearrangement links TRBV7-2 to TRBJ2-1, with 7 positions matching TRBD2. Germline V lookup: CDR1 SGHTA, CDR2 FQGNSA. V shed 1 base, J shed 6 bases, and the junction held 6 bases outside the gene matches. The CDR3 has 15 residues.